This entry lists 29 T cell receptor beta chains sequenced from one sample in a study of T cell repertoires in cytomegalovirus infection. Each CDR3 protein gets one entry after TCRdb re-called the reads with MiXCR. This sample has roughly 150,000 distinct CDR3 sequences; about 22% occur once, and the top ten carry roughly 25%. These TCRs' antigens remain unknown. The starting material was CD8+ T cells from cultured PBMCs, obtained from culture after CMV antigen stimulation. The origin of the receptors is a human donor in good health (CMV status not recorded). Some clones in this sample may be carry-over from other donors' samples.

This clonotype appeared a few times. This sequence joins TRBV6-1 and TRBJ1-2; unclear D gene. The V end lost 3 bases, the J end lost 2 bases, and 10 bases lay between the germline ends. The V gene's germline CDR1 is MNHNS and CDR2 SASEGT. This CDR3 comprises 14 residues. CDR3 sequence: CASSDRRGNYGYTF. The CDR3 region has the DNA TGTGCCAGCAGTGACCGTCGCGGGAACTATGGCTACACCTTC.

This clonotype was detected a few times. V usage is TRBV11-2 and J usage is TRBJ2-7, with TRBD1 matching 9 bases. Germline lookup yields CDR1 SGHAT and CDR2 FQNNGV. V shed 3 bases, J shed 6 bases, and the junction held 6 bases outside the gene matches. This CDR3 spans 14 amino acids. CDR3 bases: TGTGCCAGCAGCTTCGGAGGGACAGGGAGCGAGCAGTACTTC. Protein product: CASSFGGTGSEQYF.

The chain's CDR3 is CASSEVGPGDLSYEQYF. The CDR3 DNA sequence: TGTGCCAGCAGTGAAGTGGGGCCAGGGGACCTCTCCTACGAGCAGTACTTC. The chain joins TRBV2 to TRBJ2-7, with TRBD1 as a possible D gene (6 bases). The CDR3 loop spans 17 amino acids. CDR1 SNHLY and CDR2 FYNNEI come from the germline V gene. The V end lost 1 base, the J end lost 0 bases, and 16 bases lay between the germline ends.

This clonotype was observed a few times. V is TRBV2 and J is TRBJ1-2; maybe TRBD1 (5 bases). The germline gives CDR1 SNHLY, CDR2 FYNNEI. The germline V and J ends were trimmed by 7 bases and 8 bases, with 11 bases remaining between them. The CDR3 runs 11 residues. The chain's CDR3 is CASIQGSGYTF. Written as DNA, the CDR3 is TGTGCCAGCATCCAGGGAAGCGGCTACACCTTC.

The chain combines TRBV6-2 or TRBV6-3 with TRBJ2-7, with D hard to call. This CDR3 has 15 amino acids. Germline V lookup: CDR1 MNHEY, CDR2 SVGEGT. The V end lost 6 bases, the J end lost 3 bases, and 18 bases lay between the germline ends. The CDR3 nucleotides are TGTGCCAGCAGCGAGGACCCGTCCCCCATCTACGAGCAGTACTTC. Residues: CASSEDPSPIYEQYF.

This rearrangement joins TRBV7-9 to TRBJ2-5; 9 bases align to TRBD1. CDR1 is SEHNR, CDR2 FQNEAQ, per germline (reference sequence). The J segment lost 4 bases and the V segment lost 5 bases, leaving 14 bases of the junction unmatched. CDR3 length: 17 amino acids. The CDR3 nucleotides read TGTGCCAGCAGCAATACCGGGACAGGGATCGGCCGAGAGACCCAGTACTTC. It encodes CASSNTGTGIGRETQYF.

This clonotype was detected many times. The chain employs TRBV7-6 and TRBJ2-3, with a possible D match to TRBD2 (6 bases). The CDR3 has 16 amino acids. V lost 2 bases to trimming and J lost 3 bases, with 15 bases between them. CDR1 and CDR2 (germline): SGHVS, FNYEAQ. As DNA, the CDR3 is TGTGCCAGCAGCTTATTCGGGACTGAGACGACAGATACGCAGTATTTT. Its protein product is CASSLFGTETTDTQYF.

This clonotype was seen only a few times. The chain is built from TRBV6-2 or TRBV6-3 and TRBJ1-2; 9 bases align to TRBD1. The CDR3 has 16 amino acids. Per the germline V gene, CDR1 is MNHEY and CDR2 is SVGEGT. The V segment lost 4 bases and the J segment 9 bases; nucleotides outside the gene matches: 15. The CDR3 sequence: CASSFANRGLQMSYTF. Written as DNA, the CDR3 is TGTGCCAGCAGTTTTGCTAACAGGGGGCTTCAGATGAGCTACACCTTC.

V usage is TRBV27 and J usage is TRBJ2-1, with TRBD2 matching over 9 bases. Germline V gene data show CDR1 as MNHEY and CDR2 as SMNVEV (reference sequence). With V trimmed by 8 bases and J by 7 bases, 9 bases remained unmatched. CDR3 length: 14 amino acids. The CDR3 bases are TGTGCCAGCTCCGTAGCGGGGGTGTTGAATGAGCAGTTCTTC. Its translation is CASSVAGVLNEQFF.

This clonotype appeared a few times. The V gene is TRBV7-8, the J gene TRBJ1-1, with 8 bases that match TRBD1. The CDR3 loop spans 12 amino acids. V shed 7 bases, J shed 6 bases, and the junction held 4 bases outside the gene matches. The germline V gene encodes CDR1 SGHVS and CDR2 FQNEAQ. Here the CDR3 reads CASTTGGPEAFF. The CDR3 bases are TGTGCCAGCACAACAGGGGGACCTGAAGCTTTCTTT.

Details on this clonotype: At one end, the junction sequence differs from germline, possibly due to a read error. The chain links TRBV7-4 to TRBJ1-4; no reliable D call. The length of the CDR3 is 13 residues. Germline V CDR1 and CDR2: SGHVT, SQSDAQ. The CDR3 region is CASSHPTDEKLFF. The CDR3 DNA is TGTGCCAGCAGCCATCCCACGGATGAGAAACTGTTTTTT.

This clonotype was seen more than once but under ten times. The chain is built from TRBV11-3 and TRBJ2-1; D might be TRBD1 or TRBD2, each matching 5 bases. V lost 1 base and J 12 bases, leaving 13 bases between the germline ends. The CDR3 loop spans 13 amino acids. CDR1 and CDR2 from the germline V gene are SGHNT and YENEEA. The CDR3 DNA is TGTGCCAGCAGCTTAGGTGGGGCGGAGGTGCAGTTCTTC. Protein product: CASSLGGAEVQFF.

In its sample, this clonotype was seen a few times. The genes are TRBV12-5 and TRBJ2-5; perhaps TRBD1 as D (6 bases). CDR1 and CDR2 (germline): LGHNT, FRNRAP. The CDR3 runs to 15 residues. V was cut by 1 base and J by 4 bases, with 13 bases left in between. This chain's CDR3 is CASGLGQGRRETQYF. The CDR3 DNA sequence: TGTGCTAGTGGTTTGGGGCAGGGGAGACGAGAGACCCAGTACTTC.

The genes are TRBV10-3 and TRBJ2-3, with D uncertain. Trimming removed 3 bases at V and 2 bases at J, with 9 bases between. This CDR3 has 14 residues. Germline assignment: CDR1 ENHRY and CDR2 SYGVKD. CDR3 loop: CAISESPFTDTQYF. CDR3 DNA: TGTGCCATCAGTGAATCCCCGTTCACAGATACGCAGTATTTT.

The chain joins TRBV12-3 or TRBV12-4 to TRBJ1-2; D is undetermined. V lost 0 bases to trimming and J lost 5 bases, with 10 bases between them. This CDR3 spans 14 amino acids. The CDR3 DNA reads as TGTGCCAGCAGTTTAGCAGGGAACCTATATGGCTACACCTTC. Protein sequence: CASSLAGNLYGYTF.

The sample holds a few counts of this clonotype. The chain is built from TRBV9 and TRBJ2-5; 9 positions agree with TRBD1. Per the germline V gene, CDR1 is SGDLS and CDR2 is YYNGEE. The CDR3 spans 15 residues. Losses at the gene ends were 4 bases for V and 3 bases for J; bases not matched to a gene: 7. The CDR3: CASSPGQGWEETQYF. The CDR3 DNA sequence: TGTGCCAGCAGCCCGGGACAGGGCTGGGAAGAGACCCAGTACTTC.

The V gene is TRBV7-2, the J gene TRBJ2-5, with TRBD2 matching 8 bases. The CDR3 length is 18 residues. The germline V gene has CDR1 SGHTA and CDR2 FQGNSA. V was pared by 3 bases and J by 1 base, with 13 bases of the junction left unmatched. The CDR3 DNA sequence: TGTGCCAGCAGCTTCGCCATGGCGGGGGGACTCCCCCAAGAGACCCAGTACTTC. It yields the protein CASSFAMAGGLPQETQYF.

V is TRBV4-3 and J is TRBJ1-2; possibly TRBD1 for D (6 bases). Germline CDR1 is LGHNA and CDR2 is YSLEER. The V end lost 1 base, the J end lost 4 bases, and 13 bases lay between the germline ends. The CDR3 runs to 15 residues. CDR3 in DNA: TGCGCCAGCAGCCAAGCGGCAGGGGCCATCTATGGCTACACCTTC. Amino acids: CASSQAAGAIYGYTF.

This sequence joins TRBV6-2 or TRBV6-3 and TRBJ2-1; 9 bases fit TRBD2. CDR1 and CDR2 from the germline V gene are MNHEY and SVGEGT. V was pared by 4 bases and J by 4 bases, with 5 bases of the junction left unmatched. The CDR3 runs 15 residues. The CDR3 is CASSSAGGLYNEQFF. CDR3 DNA sequence: TGTGCCAGCAGTTCGGCGGGGGGGCTTTACAATGAGCAGTTCTTC.

The chain has TRBV6-8 and TRBJ2-2; either TRBD1 or TRBD2 may fit D (5 bases each). This CDR3 comprises 15 residues. V was trimmed by 3 bases and J by 2 bases, leaving 10 bases between them. The germline V gene encodes CDR1 MNHGY and CDR2 SAAAGT. The CDR3 region has the DNA TGTGCCAGCAGTTATCGGGACGGAAACACCGGGGAGCTGTTTTTT. It yields the protein CASSYRDGNTGELFF.

Only a few counts were recorded for this clonotype. The CDR3 protein is CASSLLDEDEAFF. In DNA form, the CDR3 reads TGTGCCAGCAGTTTACTCGACGAGGATGAAGCTTTCTTT. The V call is TRBV27, the J call TRBJ1-1, with unresolved D. The CDR3 covers 13 residues. Germline loops: CDR1 MNHEY, CDR2 SMNVEV (reference sequence). Between the trimmed V and J ends, which lost 2 bases and 7 bases, there was a span of 11 bases.

In its sample, this clonotype was seen a few times. The V gene is TRBV7-2, the J gene TRBJ2-1; 9 bases are a match to TRBD2. The CDR3 spans 13 residues. Germline V gives CDR1 SGHTA, CDR2 FQGNSA. V gave up 5 bases and J gave up 10 bases; unmatched junction bases: 6. The CDR3 sequence: CASSPEAGGEQFF. DNA of the CDR3: TGTGCCAGCAGCCCCGAAGCGGGGGGAGAGCAGTTCTTC. The full variable domain, in which reference TRBV7-2 and TRBJ2-1 provide the parts outside the CDR3, is GAGVSQSPSNKVTEKGKDVELRCDPISGHTALYWYRQSLGQGLEFLIYFQGNSAPDKSGLPSDRFSAERTGGSVSTLTIQRTQQEDSAVYLCASSPEAGGEQFFGPGTRLTVL.

This sequence joins TRBV2 and TRBJ1-1; no definite D call. Per the germline V gene, CDR1 is SNHLY and CDR2 is FYNNEI. Trimming cost V 6 bases and J 3 bases, with 17 bases left between them. There are 15 residues in the CDR3. The CDR3, as DNA: TGTGCCAGCAGCCTTACGTCCGGTTCTTACACTGAAGCTTTCTTT. Translating gives CASSLTSGSYTEAFF.

This clonotype was counted between two and nine times. The V gene is TRBV6-6, the J gene TRBJ2-1; TRBD1 might be the D (5 bases). CDR3 length equals 14 residues. Germline loops: CDR1 MNHNY, CDR2 SVGAGI (reference sequence). V was cut by 7 bases and J by 6 bases, with 16 bases left in between. CDR3 protein: CASIDSKLLNEQFF. The CDR3, as DNA: TGTGCCAGCATTGACAGCAAATTGCTCAATGAGCAGTTCTTC.

This clonotype turned up a few times. The chain carries TRBV7-9 and TRBJ2-1, with D possibly TRBD1 on 5 matching bases. The germline V gene encodes CDR1 SEHNR and CDR2 FQNEAQ (reference sequence). Trimming stripped 5 bases from V and 7 bases from J, with 15 bases between. This CDR3 has 14 residues. Here the CDR3 reads CASSAQGYGNEQFF. The CDR3 nucleotides read TGTGCCAGCAGCGCGCAGGGTTATGGGAATGAGCAGTTCTTC.

This clonotype was seen repeatedly, ten times or more. The chain employs TRBV7-2 and TRBJ1-1; the D is unclear. V gave up 5 bases and J gave up 4 bases, with 8 bases separating them. In germline, CDR1 is SGHTA, CDR2 FQGNSA. The CDR3 covers 12 residues. CDR3 in amino acids: CASSPRSTEAFF. In nucleotides, the CDR3 is TGTGCCAGCAGCCCCCGAAGCACTGAAGCTTTCTTT.

This clonotype came up a few times. The chain is built from TRBV7-9 and TRBJ2-1; TRBD2 aligns across 7 bases. Germline trimming cut 1 base from V and 8 bases from J; bases unmatched to any gene: 8. The CDR3 runs to 15 residues. Germline V gene data show CDR1 as SEHNR and CDR2 as FQNEAQ (reference sequence). This chain's CDR3 is CASSLGQRGPYEQFF. CDR3 DNA: TGTGCCAGCAGCTTAGGCCAGCGGGGTCCCTATGAGCAGTTCTTC.

This clonotype was observed a few times. The V call is TRBV10-3, the J call TRBJ1-4; no clear D. V was clipped by 5 bases and J by 3 bases, with 10 bases between them. The germline gives CDR1 ENHRY, CDR2 SYGVKD. CDR3 size: 14 residues. CDR3 nucleotides: TGTGCCATCAGTTCCGAGAGAGCTAATGAAAAACTGTTTTTT. Amino acids: CAISSERANEKLFF.

This clonotype was counted at least ten times. The chain recombines TRBV7-2 with TRBJ2-4; TRBD2 agrees at 7 bases. The V gene's germline CDR1 is SGHTA and CDR2 FQGNSA. CDR3 length: 17 residues. The ends lost 4 bases at V and 7 bases at J; junction bases unmatched: 16. CDR3 bases: TGTGCCAGCAGCTCATTAAAATCCCCAGCGGGGATTAACATTCAGTACTTC. Its translation is CASSSLKSPAGINIQYF.